This T cell receptor beta chain was profiled in a study of blood T cells in healthy people across ages. This clonotype was recorded at least ten times. Its specificity is not known. V shed 6 bases and J shed 1 base, with 16 bases lying between them. CDR1 is MDHEN and CDR2 is SYDVKM in the germline V gene. The CDR3 spans 16 residues. The second PCR ran roughly 6 to 12 cycles with a sample-barcoded 5' primer and J-beta primers. TCRdb re-called the 5' RACE reads through MiXCR, storing one row per CDR3 protein. There are over a million distinct CDR3 sequences in the sample; 40% to 45% occur only once, and around 4% lies in the top ten. Study-level findings and limits: In long-lived donors, naive CD4+ cell counts and diversity exceeded those of aged donors.

The V call is TRBV28, the J call TRBJ2-1; D not resolved. The receptor's source is a young woman in good health. What was sequenced was blood. This CDR3 reads CASSLRLAGSYNEQFF. Here the CDR3 DNA reads TGTGCCAGCAGCTTACGATTGGCAGGATCCTACAATGAGCAGTTCTTC.